One and the same sample provided the 8 T cell receptor beta chains below, sequenced in a study of CD8 T cells in Susac syndrome. RNA was extracted with the RNeasy kit, and a quantity of roughly 0.5 to 1 ug was reverse transcribed using random hexamers. TCRdb used MiXCR to reprocess the immunoSEQ multiplex PCR reads, holding one entry per CDR3 protein. The data contain roughly 200,000 distinct CDR3 sequences, about 95% of them singletons. Sequencing was done on a sample of CD8+ T cells from PBMCs. The receptors derive from a human donor with multiple sclerosis.

This clonotype appeared once. The V and J genes are TRBV12-3 or TRBV12-4 and TRBJ1-1, with 7 bases fitting TRBD1. This CDR3 comprises 14 residues. With 6 bases clipped from V and 7 bases from J, the junction kept 11 bases outside the gene matches. The CDR3 spells CASRLKGASGEAFF. The CDR3 DNA reads as TGTGCCAGCAGACTGAAGGGGGCTTCGGGTGAAGCTTTCTTT.

The chain recombines TRBV6-5 with TRBJ2-3; no firm D call. Trimming left V 8 bases short and J 3 bases short, with 15 bases between. Germline V gene data show CDR1 as MNHEY and CDR2 as SVGAGI. This CDR3 comprises 14 residues. CDR3 nucleotide sequence: TGTGCCAGCCGCTCTAGAGGTGGGACAGATACGCAGTATTTT. This gives the protein CASRSRGGTDTQYF.

V gene TRBV7-3 combines with J gene TRBJ2-5; TRBD2 aligns across 7 bases. This CDR3 contains 17 residues. The V and J ends lost 1 base and 5 bases, in that order; junction bases with no gene match: 13. Germline lookup yields CDR1 SGHTA and CDR2 FQGTGA. The CDR3: CASSLNPRRGTGETQYF. The CDR3 DNA follows: TGTGCCAGCAGCTTAAATCCAAGGCGGGGGACGGGGGAGACCCAGTACTTC.

This sequence joins TRBV9 and TRBJ2-6; tentatively, D is TRBD1 or TRBD2 (6 bases each). The V gene lost 3 bases and the J gene lost 3 bases, with 13 bases spanning the gap. This CDR3 has 16 residues. CDR1 is SGDLS and CDR2 is YYNGEE in the germline V gene. The CDR3 protein is CASSASRGVGANVLTF. The CDR3 nucleotides read TGTGCCAGCAGCGCATCGAGGGGGGTTGGGGCCAACGTCCTGACTTTC.

The count of this clonotype is one. This chain connects TRBV12-3 or TRBV12-4 to TRBJ1-5, with TRBD1 identical over 7 bases. The junction had 6 bases not matched to a gene; V was cut back by 6 bases and J by 7 bases. The CDR3 consists of 13 residues. The CDR3 here is CASRTGWFQPQHF. The CDR3 nucleotides read TGTGCCAGCAGGACAGGGTGGTTCCAGCCCCAGCATTTT.

The chain links TRBV5-4 to TRBJ2-3; 9 positions agree with TRBD2. CDR3 length: 16 residues. Germline trimming cut 9 bases from V and 2 bases from J; bases unmatched to any gene: 13. Germline lookup yields CDR1 SGHNT and CDR2 YYREEE (reference sequence). The CDR3 DNA reads as TGTGCCATAAGGAGCGGCCTAGCGGGGTCCACAGATACGCAGTATTTT. As protein: CAIRSGLAGSTDTQYF.

The V call is TRBV20-1, the J call TRBJ2-5; 14 bases fit TRBD2. The V gene's germline CDR1 is DFQATT and CDR2 SNEGSKA (reference sequence). The CDR3 spans 18 residues. V was clipped by 5 bases and J by 2 bases; unmatched bases: 13. CDR3 region: CSAADRLAGGSGQETQYF. The CDR3 DNA sequence: TGCAGTGCTGCGGATAGACTAGCGGGGGGGAGTGGGCAAGAGACCCAGTACTTC.

In DNA, the CDR3 is TGTGCCAGCAGCTTAGGGGGACAGGGATACGAGCAGTACTTC. Protein: CASSLGGQGYEQYF. The chain has TRBV7-6 and TRBJ2-7; 9 bases are a match to TRBD1. J was trimmed by 4 bases and V by 1 base; bases with no gene match: 2. Germline lookup yields CDR1 SGHVS and CDR2 FNYEAQ. The CDR3 extends over 14 amino acids.